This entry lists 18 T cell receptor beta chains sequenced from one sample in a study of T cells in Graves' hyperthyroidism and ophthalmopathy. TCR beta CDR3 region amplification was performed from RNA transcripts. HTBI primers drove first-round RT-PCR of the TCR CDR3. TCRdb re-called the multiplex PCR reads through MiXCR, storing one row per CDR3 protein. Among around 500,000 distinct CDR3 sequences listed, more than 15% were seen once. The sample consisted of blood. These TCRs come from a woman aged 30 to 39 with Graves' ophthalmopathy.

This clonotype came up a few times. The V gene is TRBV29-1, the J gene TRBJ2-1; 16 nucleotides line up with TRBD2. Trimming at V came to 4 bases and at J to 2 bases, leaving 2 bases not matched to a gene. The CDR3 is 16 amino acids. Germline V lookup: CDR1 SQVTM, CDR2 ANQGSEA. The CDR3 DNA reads TGCAGCGTTGTAGGGACTAGCGGGAGGGCCTACAATGAGCAGTTCTTC. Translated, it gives CSVVGTSGRAYNEQFF.

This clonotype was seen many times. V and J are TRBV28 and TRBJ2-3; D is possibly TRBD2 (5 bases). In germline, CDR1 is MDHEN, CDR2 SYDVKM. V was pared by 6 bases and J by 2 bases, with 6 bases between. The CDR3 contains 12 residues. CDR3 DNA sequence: TGTGCCAGCAGGGGAGACACAGATACGCAGTATTTT. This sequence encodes CASRGDTDTQYF.

The CDR3 loop reads CASSLPTLSGANYYEQYF. The CDR3 DNA sequence: TGTGCCAGCAGTTTACCGACCCTCTCGGGGGCTAACTACTACGAGCAGTACTTC. V and J are TRBV27 and TRBJ2-7; D is perhaps TRBD1 or TRBD2 (6 bases each). Germline assignment: CDR1 MNHEY and CDR2 SMNVEV (reference sequence). V lost 2 bases and J lost 3, with 23 bases in between. The CDR3 has 18 amino acids.

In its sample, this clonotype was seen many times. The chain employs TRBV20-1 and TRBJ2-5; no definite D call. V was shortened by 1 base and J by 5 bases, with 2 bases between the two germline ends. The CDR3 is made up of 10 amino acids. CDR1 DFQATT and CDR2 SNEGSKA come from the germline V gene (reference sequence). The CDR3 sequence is CSARAETQYF. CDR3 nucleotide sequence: TGCAGTGCTAGAGCCGAGACCCAGTACTTC.

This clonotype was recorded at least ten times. The CDR3 loop reads CASSTLLTSGGSYNEQFF. The CDR3 DNA is TGTGCCAGCAGCACCCTCCTGACTAGCGGAGGGTCCTACAATGAGCAGTTCTTC. This chain uses TRBV28 with TRBJ2-1; TRBD2 matches 9 bases. The junction had 13 bases not matched to a gene; V was cut back by 6 bases and J by 1 base. Germline V CDR1 and CDR2: MDHEN, SYDVKM. CDR3 length: 18 amino acids.

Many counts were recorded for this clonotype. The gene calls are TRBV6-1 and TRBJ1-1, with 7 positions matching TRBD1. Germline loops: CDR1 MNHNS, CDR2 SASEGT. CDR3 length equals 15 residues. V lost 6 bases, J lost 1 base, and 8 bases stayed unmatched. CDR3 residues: CASRDRDYGNTEAFF. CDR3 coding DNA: TGTGCCAGCAGAGACAGGGATTACGGGAACACTGAAGCTTTCTTT.

The CDR3 DNA reads TGCAGTGCTAGAGTTGCTAGCGGGCCCTGGCAGTTCTTC. Translating it yields CSARVASGPWQFF. The V call is TRBV20-1, the J call TRBJ2-1; 8 bases align to TRBD2. This CDR3 is 13 amino acids long. The V and J ends lost 1 base and 12 bases, in that order; junction bases with no gene match: 8. Per the germline V gene, CDR1 is DFQATT and CDR2 is SNEGSKA (reference sequence).

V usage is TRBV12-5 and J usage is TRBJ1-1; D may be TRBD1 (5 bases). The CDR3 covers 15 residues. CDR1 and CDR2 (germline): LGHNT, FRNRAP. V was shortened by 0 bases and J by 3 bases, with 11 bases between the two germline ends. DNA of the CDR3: TGTGCTAGTGGTTTGGTATTGGGGCAGTACACTGAAGCTTTCTTT. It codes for CASGLVLGQYTEAFF.

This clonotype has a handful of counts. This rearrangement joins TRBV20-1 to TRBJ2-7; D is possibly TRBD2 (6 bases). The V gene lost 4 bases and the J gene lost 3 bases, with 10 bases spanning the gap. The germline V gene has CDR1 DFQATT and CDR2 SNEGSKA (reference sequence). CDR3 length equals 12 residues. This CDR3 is CSANRGVYEQYF. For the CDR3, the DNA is TGCAGTGCTAATCGCGGGGTCTACGAGCAGTACTTC.

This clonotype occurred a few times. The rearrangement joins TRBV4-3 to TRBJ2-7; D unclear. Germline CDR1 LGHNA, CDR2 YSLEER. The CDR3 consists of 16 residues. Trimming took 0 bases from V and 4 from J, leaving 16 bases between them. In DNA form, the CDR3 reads TGCGCCAGCAGCCAAGAAATCGGGCTGGACGGTTACGAGCAGTACTTC. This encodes CASSQEIGLDGYEQYF.

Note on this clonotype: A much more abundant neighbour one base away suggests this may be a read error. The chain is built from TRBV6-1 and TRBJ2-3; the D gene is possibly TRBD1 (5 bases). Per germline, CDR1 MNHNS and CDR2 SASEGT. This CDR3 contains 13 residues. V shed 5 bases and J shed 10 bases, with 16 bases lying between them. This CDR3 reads CASSRDRSDAQYF. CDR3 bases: TGTGCCAGCAGTCGCGACAGATCGGATGCGCAGTATTTT.

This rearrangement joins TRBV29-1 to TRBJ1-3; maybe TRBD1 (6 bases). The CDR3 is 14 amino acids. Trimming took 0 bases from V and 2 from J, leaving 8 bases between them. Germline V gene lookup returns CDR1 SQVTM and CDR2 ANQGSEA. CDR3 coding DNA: TGCAGCGTTGAAGATAGGGGGGCTGGAAACACCATATATTTT. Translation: CSVEDRGAGNTIYF.

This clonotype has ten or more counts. The CDR3 DNA reads as TGCAGTGGAGACAGCACTAGCACAGATACGCAGTATTTT. Translated: CSGDSTSTDTQYF. The chain combines TRBV20-1 with TRBJ2-3; tentatively, D is TRBD1 (5 bases). CDR1 and CDR2 (germline): DFQATT, SNEGSKA (reference sequence). Between the trimmed V and J ends, which lost 7 bases and 0 bases, there was a span of 11 bases. CDR3 length: 13 residues.

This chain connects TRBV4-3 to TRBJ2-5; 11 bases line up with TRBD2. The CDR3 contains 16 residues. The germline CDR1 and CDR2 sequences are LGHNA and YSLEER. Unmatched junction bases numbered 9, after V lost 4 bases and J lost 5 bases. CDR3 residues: CASSPSNRLAGETQYF. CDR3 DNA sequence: TGCGCCAGCAGCCCCTCCAACCGACTAGCGGGGGAGACCCAGTACTTC.

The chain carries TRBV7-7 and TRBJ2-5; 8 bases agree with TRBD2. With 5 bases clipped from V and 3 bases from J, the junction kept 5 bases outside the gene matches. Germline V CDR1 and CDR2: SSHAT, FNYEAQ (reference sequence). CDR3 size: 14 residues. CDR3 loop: CASSLSGSEETQYF. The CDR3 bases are TGTGCCAGCAGCCTAAGCGGGAGTGAAGAGACCCAGTACTTC.

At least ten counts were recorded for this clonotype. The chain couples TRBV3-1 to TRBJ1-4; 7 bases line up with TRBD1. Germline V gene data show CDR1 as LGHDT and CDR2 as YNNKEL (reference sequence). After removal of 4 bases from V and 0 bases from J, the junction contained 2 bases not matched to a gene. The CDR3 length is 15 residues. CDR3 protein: CASSRDSSTNEKLFF. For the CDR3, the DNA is TGTGCCAGCAGCCGGGACAGTTCAACTAATGAAAAACTGTTTTTT.

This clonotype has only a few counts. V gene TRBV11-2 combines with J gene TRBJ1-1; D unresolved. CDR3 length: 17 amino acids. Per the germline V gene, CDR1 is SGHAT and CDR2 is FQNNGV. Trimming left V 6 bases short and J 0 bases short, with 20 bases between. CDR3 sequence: CASRPRLQRGLNTEAFF. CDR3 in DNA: TGTGCCAGCAGACCCAGACTCCAAAGAGGCTTGAACACTGAAGCTTTCTTT. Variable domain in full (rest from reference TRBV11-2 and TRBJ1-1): EAGVAQSPRYKIIEKRQSVAFWCNPISGHATLYWYQQILGQGPKLLIQFQNNGVVDDSQLPKDRFSAERLKGVDSTLKIQPAKLEDSAVYLCASRPRLQRGLNTEAFFGQGTRLTVV.

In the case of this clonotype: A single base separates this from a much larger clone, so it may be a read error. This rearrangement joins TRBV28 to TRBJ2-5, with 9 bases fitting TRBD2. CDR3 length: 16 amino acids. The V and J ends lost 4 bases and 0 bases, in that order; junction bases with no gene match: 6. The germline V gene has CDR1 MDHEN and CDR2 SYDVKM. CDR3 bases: TGTGCCAGCAGTTGGATGACTAGCGGTCACCAAGAGACCCAGTACTTC. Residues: CASSWMTSGHQETQYF.